This TCR beta chain was captured by sequencing in a study of CD8 T cells in ankylosing spondylitis. Broader study findings: Significantly higher representation of disease-linked clones was reported for matched ankylosing spondylitis synovial fluid. Peripheral blood held disease-linked clones only at relatively low frequency, and these were CD8+. In the blood and synovial fluid of reactive arthritis, some motif variants had been previously reported.

Turning to this clonotype: The antigen is not known.

Each CDR3 protein gets one entry after TCRdb re-called the 5' RACE reads with MiXCR. The sample lists about 160,000 distinct CDR3 sequences, about 16% seen once, with about 7.6% in the top ten. The sample consisted of blood, either unsorted or a sorted T cell fraction (not recorded which). The sequence derives from a male donor with ankylosing spondylitis or in good health (not recorded which).

The CDR3 spells CASSSADSYNEQFF. CDR3 nucleotides: TGTGCCAGCAGCTCCGCTGACTCATACAATGAGCAGTTCTTC. The chain combines TRBV7-9 with TRBJ2-1; D unclear. Germline loops: CDR1 SEHNR, CDR2 FQNEAQ (reference sequence). CDR3 length: 14 amino acids. V shed 4 bases and J shed 4 bases, with 11 bases lying between them.